This TCR beta chain derives from a study of identifying expanded T cells in peripheral blood. The V gene lost 4 bases and the J gene lost 4 bases, with 23 bases spanning the gap. The CDR3 consists of 17 residues. CDR1 and CDR2 (germline): SGDLS, YYNGEE. Sequencing was performed with immunoSEQ multiplex PCR; in TCRdb, only in-frame clones are kept and a portion is missing. The table lists 100,000 to 150,000 clones, more than 80% of them singletons. The chain employs TRBV9 and TRBJ1-2; D might be TRBD1 (5 bases). The TCR originated in a person aged 18 to 75 in good health. Input material: blood. The CDR3 region has the DNA TGTGCCAGCAGCCCTGCCGGGGCCGTCTTTTCACCCTATGGCTACACCTTC. This translates into CASSPAGAVFSPYGYTF.